Below, 32 T cell receptor beta chains from the same sample are listed, as sequenced in a study of blood T cell repertoires in COVID-19 (dated by TCRdb to 2020 to 2021). Library prep was done by the immunoSEQ multiplex PCR assay. Entries here come from immuneACCESS through TCRdb and include only in-frame sequences with V and J called. Some clones fail to appear in such tables; in the studies checked, an unresolved V gene covers under half of the shortfall, and the cause of the remainder is unknown. Present in this sample are roughly 390,000 clones, about 90% of which were seen just once. Of the sample, 10% is held by the ten largest clones. Input material: peripheral blood. The source of these receptors is a woman in her 30s with COVID-19, enrolled during active disease.

The V call is TRBV10-2, the J call TRBJ2-2, with 7 bases matching TRBD1. The CDR3 has 20 residues. V gave up 8 bases and J gave up 3 bases; unmatched junction bases: 24. The germline gives CDR1 WSHSY, CDR2 SAAADI. CDR3 DNA sequence: TGCGCCAGCGTATCTTATTCCCGGGACAGCAGAAGGGGTCACACCGGGGAGCTGTTTTTT. It translates to CASVSYSRDSRRGHTGELFF.

This chain connects TRBV19 to TRBJ2-7; 15 bases fit TRBD2. V gave up 5 bases and J gave up 0 bases; unmatched junction bases: 8. Germline loops: CDR1 LNHDA, CDR2 SQIVND (reference sequence). CDR3 length: 18 amino acids. CDR3 loop: CASSSGTSGRTSSYEQYF. The CDR3 nucleotides are TGTGCCAGTAGTTCCGGGACTAGCGGGAGGACGAGCTCCTACGAGCAGTACTTC.

V and J are TRBV30 and TRBJ2-5; TRBD2 matches at 8 bases. Trimming removed 3 bases from V and 2 bases from J; junction bases left unmatched: 5. CDR3 length: 14 residues. Germline CDR1 is GTSNPN and CDR2 is SVGIG (reference sequence). The CDR3 here is CAWSAGLGQETQYF. The CDR3 DNA reads as TGTGCCTGGAGCGCGGGACTAGGGCAAGAGACCCAGTACTTC.

V is TRBV28 and J is TRBJ2-7, with 7 bases that match TRBD1. The CDR3 is 14 amino acids. Germline loops: CDR1 MDHEN, CDR2 SYDVKM. The ends lost 6 bases at V and 3 bases at J; junction bases unmatched: 8. The CDR3 nucleotides read TGTGCCAGCAGCCAAGGGGGCAGGGACTACGAGCAGTACTTC. Residues: CASSQGGRDYEQYF.

In this sample, this clone turned up once. The chain uses TRBV6-1 and TRBJ1-3; maybe TRBD1 (5 bases). The CDR3 has 14 amino acids. Germline-derived CDR1 and CDR2 are MNHNS and SASEGT. V was shortened by 3 bases and J by 9 bases, with 15 bases between the two germline ends. The CDR3 here is CASSDRPSGGTIYF. The CDR3 region has the DNA TGTGCCAGCAGTGACAGGCCCTCCGGGGGCACCATATATTTT.

V usage is TRBV7-8 and J usage is TRBJ2-7, with D possibly TRBD2 on 7 matching bases. The V gene's germline CDR1 is SGHVS and CDR2 FQNEAQ. Deletions cut 3 bases from V and 1 base from J, with 13 bases between. The CDR3 spans 15 residues. The CDR3 here is CASSFGGGGSYEQYF. DNA for the CDR3: TGTGCCAGCAGCTTTGGGGGAGGGGGATCCTACGAGCAGTACTTC.

V is TRBV4-3 and J is TRBJ2-3; maybe TRBD2 (5 bases). Per the germline V gene, CDR1 is LGHNA and CDR2 is YSLEER. This CDR3 has 17 amino acids. The V gene lost 3 bases and the J gene lost 4 bases, with 20 bases spanning the gap. The CDR3 nucleotides are TGCGCCAGCAGCCAGAGTTGGGTGGGAGCGAGTGCAGATACGCAGTATTTT. This translates into CASSQSWVGASADTQYF.

The CDR3 sequence: CAWSVAGRPDNPYNSPLHF. As DNA, the CDR3 is TGTGCCTGGAGTGTGGCCGGAAGGCCCGACAATCCTTATAATTCACCCCTCCACTTT. The V and J genes are TRBV30 and TRBJ1-6; D remains ambiguous. Germline loops: CDR1 GTSNPN, CDR2 SVGIG (reference sequence). Trimming removed 0 bases at V and 4 bases at J, with 22 bases between. CDR3 size: 19 residues.

The V gene is TRBV12-5, the J gene TRBJ1-1; TRBD1 might be the D (5 bases). This CDR3 has 13 amino acids. Trimming left V 1 base short and J 12 bases short, with 15 bases between. Germline V gene lookup returns CDR1 LGHNT and CDR2 FRNRAP. The CDR3 sequence: CASGLDVVGATFF. The CDR3 coding sequence is TGTGCTAGTGGTTTGGATGTTGTAGGGGCGACTTTCTTT.

This clone has a handful of counts. The genes are TRBV3-1 (or the pseudogene TRBV3-2) and TRBJ2-5; TRBD1 is a possible D gene (5 bases). From germline, CDR1 is LGHDT and CDR2 YNNKEL (reference sequence). The CDR3 totals 13 residues. V was shortened by 5 bases and J by 0 bases, with 7 bases between the two germline ends. CDR3 protein: CASSDSYQETQYF. Written as DNA, the CDR3 is TGTGCCAGCAGCGACAGCTACCAAGAGACCCAGTACTTC.

This clone was detected only once. The chain joins TRBV11-2 to TRBJ1-5, with D unresolved. V was cut by 1 base and J by 1 base, with 8 bases left in between. CDR3 size: 15 residues. Germline CDR1 is SGHAT and CDR2 is FQNNGV. Here the CDR3 DNA reads TGTGCCAGCAGCTTAGCTGGGCAGAGCAATCAGCCCCAGCATTTT. It translates to CASSLAGQSNQPQHF.

The rearrangement links TRBV5-1 to TRBJ1-5; TRBD1 aligns across 9 bases. V lost 4 bases to trimming and J lost 3 bases; unmatched junction nucleotides: 11. Germline assignment: CDR1 SGHRS and CDR2 YFSETQ. The CDR3 covers 17 residues. The chain's CDR3 is CASSPPETGGINQPQHF. CDR3 bases: TGCGCCAGCAGCCCACCAGAGACAGGGGGTATCAATCAGCCCCAGCATTTT.

This chain links TRBV2 with TRBJ2-3, with 7 bases matching TRBD1. Germline CDR1 reads SNHLY; CDR2 reads FYNNEI. The CDR3 length is 15 residues. The ends lost 2 bases at V and 2 bases at J; junction bases unmatched: 4. This CDR3 reads CASSETGVATDTQYF. The CDR3 DNA reads TGTGCCAGCAGTGAAACAGGGGTGGCCACAGATACGCAGTATTTT.

The chain couples TRBV30 to TRBJ1-1, with D possibly being TRBD1 (5 bases). The length of the CDR3 is 14 residues. V dropped 6 bases and J dropped 3 bases, with 17 bases sitting between them. CDR1 GTSNPN and CDR2 SVGIG come from the germline V gene (reference sequence). CDR3 amino acids: CACRWGDRDTEAFF. The DNA for the CDR3 is TGTGCCTGCCGATGGGGGGATAGAGACACTGAAGCTTTCTTT.

This chain links TRBV14 with TRBJ2-7; D is possibly TRBD1 (6 bases). Germline CDR1 SGHDN, CDR2 FVKESK. Trimming cost V 0 bases and J 6 bases, with 9 bases left between them. There are 13 residues in the CDR3. The CDR3 bases are TGTGCCAGCAGCCAAGATCTACAGGGCGAGCAGTACTTC. Encoded protein: CASSQDLQGEQYF.

The table lists this clone with a few counts. This chain connects TRBV24-1 to TRBJ1-4; 9 bases map to TRBD1. Germline V gene lookup returns CDR1 KGHDR and CDR2 SFDVKD. With 3 bases clipped from V and 8 bases from J, the junction kept 6 bases outside the gene matches. The CDR3 extends over 15 amino acids. In DNA form, the CDR3 reads TGTGCCACCAGTGATCCACAGGGGGCCTACGAAAAACTGTTTTTT. Translating gives CATSDPQGAYEKLFF.

This sequence joins TRBV3-1 (or the pseudogene TRBV3-2) and TRBJ2-1; 9 nucleotides agree with TRBD2. J lost 5 bases, V lost 3 bases, and 5 bases had no gene match. This CDR3 spans 15 amino acids. Germline CDR1 LGHDT, CDR2 YNNKEL (reference sequence). The CDR3 nucleotides read TGTGCCAGCAGCCATGCGGGAGGGGGGGACAATGAGCAGTTCTTC. This sequence encodes CASSHAGGGDNEQFF.

The chain has TRBV4-1 and TRBJ2-7; TRBD1 matches at 9 bases. CDR1 is MGHRA, CDR2 YSYEKL, per germline. This CDR3 has 13 residues. J was trimmed by 5 bases and V by 4 bases; bases with no gene match: 3. CDR3 sequence (DNA): TGCGCCAGCAGCCCCAGGGACAGGGACGAGCAGTACTTC. It translates to CASSPRDRDEQYF.

V and J are TRBV28 and TRBJ2-3, with D maybe TRBD2 (6 bases). The CDR3 is 14 amino acids. Trimming removed 7 bases at V and 4 bases at J, with 15 bases between. The germline gives CDR1 MDHEN, CDR2 SYDVKM. As DNA, the CDR3 is TGTGCCAGCATTTGGGGTGGAGGGTCAGATACGCAGTATTTT. Its protein product is CASIWGGGSDTQYF.

A single count supports this clone. V and J are TRBV9 and TRBJ2-1; TRBD1 is a possible D gene (6 bases). The germline gives CDR1 SGDLS, CDR2 YYNGEE. The length of the CDR3 is 15 residues. Trimming pared 4 bases from V and 5 bases from J, leaving 16 bases between. The CDR3 here is CASSILDRPHNEQFF. The DNA for the CDR3 is TGTGCCAGCAGCATCCTTGACAGGCCGCACAATGAGCAGTTCTTC.

J is TRBJ2-6 and V is TRBV9; tentatively, D is TRBD1 (5 bases). Germline V lookup: CDR1 SGDLS, CDR2 YYNGEE. With 0 bases removed from V and 0 bases from J, the gap between germline ends came to 19 bases. This CDR3 region has 20 residues. CDR3 protein: CASSVGPRDVHPSGANVLTF. In DNA, the CDR3 is TGTGCCAGCAGCGTAGGTCCCAGGGATGTGCACCCCTCTGGGGCCAACGTCCTGACTTTC.

The chain combines TRBV5-6 with TRBJ2-7; 9 bases match TRBD1. Germline CDR1 is SGHDT and CDR2 is YYEEEE. The J segment lost 2 bases and the V segment lost 5 bases, leaving 5 bases of the junction unmatched. This CDR3 is built from 14 residues. The CDR3 protein is CASSYGQGTYEQYF. The CDR3 DNA follows: TGTGCCAGCAGTTATGGACAGGGGACCTACGAGCAGTACTTC.

J is TRBJ1-4 and V is TRBV5-6; the D gene is possibly TRBD1 (6 bases). The CDR3 is 16 residues long. V was trimmed by 2 bases and J by 10 bases, leaving 21 bases between them. The germline gives CDR1 SGHDT, CDR2 YYEEEE. The CDR3 region has the DNA TGTGCCAGCAGCTTAGTCAGGGGCAAGGAGGCCCGAAAACTGTTTTTT. Translation: CASSLVRGKEARKLFF.

The rearrangement joins TRBV13 to TRBJ1-1; D gene uncertain. Trimming cost V 2 bases and J 1 base, with 11 bases left between them. Germline V CDR1 and CDR2: PRHDT, FYEKMQ (reference sequence). CDR3 length: 15 amino acids. Here the CDR3 DNA reads TGTGCCAGCAGCTTACGAGGCCGTTCGAACACTGAAGCTTTCTTT. Protein product: CASSLRGRSNTEAFF.

This clone appeared a single time. V usage is TRBV6-5 and J usage is TRBJ2-7, with 8 bases aligning to TRBD1. Germline V gives CDR1 MNHEY, CDR2 SVGAGI. The CDR3 contains 14 residues. The V segment lost 6 bases and the J segment 3 bases; nucleotides outside the gene matches: 7. The CDR3 bases are TGTGCCAGCAGACGGACAGGGACTGGCTACGAGCAGTACTTC. This encodes CASRRTGTGYEQYF.

This clone was seen once. The chain links TRBV7-2 to TRBJ2-5; 9 bases map to TRBD2. Germline values: CDR1 SGHTA, CDR2 FQGNSA. The CDR3 is 15 amino acids. Trimming at V came to 2 bases and at J to 4 bases, leaving 5 bases not matched to a gene. CDR3 nucleotides: TGTGCCAGCAGCTTAAGGGGACTAGCAGGAGAGACCCAGTACTTC. Translated, it gives CASSLRGLAGETQYF.

The chain combines TRBV5-4 with TRBJ2-2, with D perhaps matching TRBD1 (7 bases). V lost 2 bases and J lost 6, with 8 bases in between. This CDR3 region has 13 residues. Germline V lookup: CDR1 SGHNT, CDR2 YYREEE (reference sequence). CDR3 residues: CASSFRGAGELFF. CDR3 nucleotides: TGTGCCAGCAGCTTCAGGGGGGCCGGGGAGCTGTTTTTT.

V and J are TRBV2 and TRBJ2-1; 7 bases are a match to TRBD1. Germline CDR1 reads SNHLY; CDR2 reads FYNNEI. This CDR3 is 13 amino acids long. The junction had 4 bases not matched to a gene; V was cut back by 6 bases and J by 5 bases. In nucleotides, the CDR3 is TGTGCCAGCAGGAGGGACAGCAACAATGAGCAGTTCTTC. Translated, it gives CASRRDSNNEQFF.

The chain links TRBV10-3 to TRBJ2-1, with TRBD2 matching over 13 bases. The ends lost 3 bases at V and 8 bases at J; junction bases unmatched: 10. CDR1 and CDR2 (germline): ENHRY, SYGVKD. The CDR3 is made up of 17 amino acids. The CDR3 here is CAISDLLGLAGEDEQFF. The CDR3 DNA is TGTGCCATCAGTGACCTTCTCGGACTAGCGGGAGAAGATGAGCAGTTCTTC.

The chain carries TRBV6-2 or TRBV6-3 and TRBJ2-1, with 7 bases lining up with TRBD1. J lost 5 bases, V lost 6 bases, and 7 bases had no gene match. The germline V gene encodes CDR1 MNHEY and CDR2 SVGEGT. The CDR3 extends over 14 amino acids. The CDR3 region is CASSSGQRDNEQFF. For the CDR3, the DNA is TGTGCCAGCAGCTCGGGACAGCGAGACAATGAGCAGTTCTTC.

The rearrangement links TRBV30 to TRBJ2-3; TRBD2 might be the D (6 bases). The V and J ends lost 5 bases and 2 bases respectively, with 20 bases between them. CDR1 and CDR2 from the germline V gene are GTSNPN and SVGIG (reference sequence). The CDR3 length is 16 residues. CDR3 in DNA: TGTGCCTGGGTGAGGAGGTGGGGCGGGGCCACAGATACGCAGTATTTT. It codes for CAWVRRWGGATDTQYF.

Concerning this clone itself: The same CDR3 can be traced to other DNA sequences in this sample. The chain has TRBV7-2 and TRBJ2-7, with 7 bases aligning to TRBD2. The CDR3 has 16 residues. Germline trimming cut 5 bases from V and 2 bases from J; bases unmatched to any gene: 12. CDR1 is SGHTA and CDR2 is FQGNSA in the germline V gene. The CDR3 loop is CASSAERNRGAYEQYF. The CDR3 DNA sequence: TGTGCCAGCAGCGCCGAAAGGAACCGGGGGGCCTACGAGCAGTACTTC.